Following are 14 T cell receptor beta chains from one sample sequenced in a study of shared clonotypes between healthy human individuals. Clones were read by immunoSEQ multiplex PCR, and TCRdb kept only the in-frame ones, dropping some. The sample has about 590,000 clones, 95% to 96% seen once. CD8 cells regarded as naive lacked CD45RO, were positively chosen for CCR7, and omitted terminally differentiated effector memory CD45RA+ cells. Sequences were obtained from naive CD8+ T cells sorted from blood. The receptors come from a woman in her twenties or thirties in good health.

About this clone itself: Other DNA sequences in the same sample also yield this CDR3. The chain joins TRBV28 to TRBJ2-7, with a tentative D call TRBD1 (5 bases). Per germline, CDR1 MDHEN and CDR2 SYDVKM. The CDR3 runs 13 residues. The V end lost 2 bases, the J end lost 3 bases, and 8 bases lay between the germline ends. As DNA, the CDR3 is TGTGCCAGCAGTTTAGGGCAGGGCTACGAGCAGTACTTC. It codes for CASSLGQGYEQYF.

This chain links TRBV28 with TRBJ2-3; 7 bases agree with TRBD2. The CDR3 is 14 residues long. Germline trimming cut 9 bases from V and 5 bases from J; bases unmatched to any gene: 11. Germline lookup yields CDR1 MDHEN and CDR2 SYDVKM. CDR3 bases: TGTGCCAGTAAGACGGCGGGAGAGGAAGATACGCAGTATTTT. Translated: CASKTAGEEDTQYF.

J is TRBJ2-1 and V is TRBV7-9, with 10 bases fitting TRBD2. The CDR3 totals 15 residues. V was clipped by 3 bases and J by 6 bases; unmatched bases: 5. The germline V gene encodes CDR1 SEHNR and CDR2 FQNEAQ (reference sequence). CDR3 protein: CASSFRASGSNEQFF. DNA of the CDR3: TGTGCCAGCAGCTTTAGGGCTAGCGGGAGCAATGAGCAGTTCTTC.

The gene calls are TRBV27 and TRBJ2-1; D may be TRBD2 (6 bases). CDR1 and CDR2 (germline): MNHEY, SMNVEV (reference sequence). The CDR3 length is 14 residues. Trimming pared 2 bases from V and 5 bases from J, leaving 10 bases between. The CDR3: CASSLLASHNEQFF. Here the CDR3 DNA reads TGTGCCAGCAGTTTACTAGCGAGCCACAATGAGCAGTTCTTC.

V usage is TRBV5-1 and J usage is TRBJ1-1; D might be TRBD1 (5 bases). The CDR3 extends over 12 amino acids. Germline CDR1 is SGHRS and CDR2 is YFSETQ. Trimming pared 5 bases from V and 3 bases from J, leaving 8 bases between. The CDR3, as DNA: TGCGCCAGCAGAAAGGGGTACACTGAAGCTTTCTTT. Translated, it gives CASRKGYTEAFF.

This clone was recorded a few times. The chain uses TRBV6-6 and TRBJ2-7; D remains unclear. Deletions cut 7 bases from V and 7 bases from J, with 11 bases between. Germline CDR1 is MNHNY and CDR2 is SVGAGI (reference sequence). The CDR3 spans 11 residues. In nucleotides, the CDR3 is TGTGCCAGCACCCAAGACGGGGAGCAGTACTTC. Translating it yields CASTQDGEQYF.

This clone has just one count. The genes are TRBV27 and TRBJ2-2; 7 bases are shared with TRBD1. The CDR3 spans 15 residues. Germline CDR1 and CDR2: MNHEY and SMNVEV (reference sequence). V was clipped by 9 bases and J by 4 bases; unmatched bases: 11. Here the CDR3 reads CARPTGDYPTGELFF. CDR3 bases: TGTGCCAGGCCAACAGGGGATTATCCCACCGGGGAGCTGTTTTTT.

The J gene is TRBJ1-5, the V gene TRBV4-1; unclear D gene. The CDR3 runs 14 residues. The V and J ends lost 1 base and 4 bases respectively, with 8 bases between them. CDR1 is MGHRA and CDR2 is YSYEKL in the germline V gene. CDR3 region: CASSQGPGNQPQHF. The CDR3 DNA is TGCGCCAGCAGCCAAGGTCCGGGGAATCAGCCCCAGCATTTT.

The chain joins TRBV5-4 to TRBJ1-2; D gene unclear. CDR3 length: 13 amino acids. Germline CDR1 SGHNT, CDR2 YYREEE (reference sequence). Trimming took off 1 base at V and 5 bases at J, with 9 bases between the two ends. The chain's CDR3 is CASSLIVEYGYTF. The CDR3 region has the DNA TGTGCCAGCAGCTTGATCGTGGAATATGGCTACACCTTC.

The CDR3 region is CASSEGQSSTDTQYF. The CDR3, as DNA: TGTGCCAGCAGTGAAGGGCAGAGTAGCACAGATACGCAGTATTTT. The rearrangement links TRBV2 to TRBJ2-3, with D uncertain. This CDR3 contains 15 residues. The germline gives CDR1 SNHLY, CDR2 FYNNEI. Trimming stripped 1 base from V and 0 bases from J, with 8 bases between.

The chain combines TRBV29-1 with TRBJ2-1; no definite D call. V was clipped by 4 bases and J by 7 bases, with 14 bases between them. Germline CDR1 and CDR2: SQVTM and ANQGSEA. This CDR3 region has 13 residues. Written as DNA, the CDR3 is TGCAGCGTTGGGAGAGTAGGTCAAAATGAGCAGTTCTTC. Its translation is CSVGRVGQNEQFF.

The genes are TRBV28 and TRBJ1-3; D ambiguous. The V and J ends lost 1 base and 0 bases respectively, with 10 bases between them. Germline V lookup: CDR1 MDHEN, CDR2 SYDVKM. The CDR3 is 16 amino acids. CDR3 amino acids: CASSLLLRGSGNTIYF. The DNA for the CDR3 is TGTGCCAGCAGTTTATTGCTCCGGGGCTCTGGAAACACCATATATTTT.

The chain recombines TRBV27 with TRBJ2-7; 10 bases fit TRBD1. J lost 3 bases, V lost 6 bases, and 11 bases had no gene match. CDR1 and CDR2 (germline): MNHEY, SMNVEV (reference sequence). The CDR3 is 16 amino acids. The CDR3 is CASRLGTGTGVYEQYF. CDR3 bases: TGTGCCAGCAGACTAGGGACCGGGACAGGGGTCTACGAGCAGTACTTC.

This sequence joins TRBV25-1 and TRBJ2-3, with a tentative D call TRBD1 (5 bases). CDR1 MGHDK and CDR2 SYGVNS come from the germline V gene. The V gene lost 0 bases and the J gene lost 1 base, with 8 bases spanning the gap. CDR3 size: 15 residues. CDR3 sequence (DNA): TGTGCCAGCAGTGAATATCTAGGGGGCACAGATACGCAGTATTTT. Encoded protein: CASSEYLGGTDTQYF.